This note documents a single T cell receptor beta chain sequence. This sample was taken from a study of blood T cells in healthy people across ages. Study overall: Through template switching, about one barcoded beta molecule was captured per two T cells, as measured in model experiments.

Germline V CDR1 and CDR2: SGHDT, YYEEEE. V gave up 2 bases and J gave up 9 bases; unmatched junction bases: 4. The CDR3 is 13 residues long. The authors ran a second PCR of roughly 6 to 11 cycles using a sample-barcoded 5' primer and a J-beta primer mix. From the 5' RACE reads, TCRdb called clonotypes with MiXCR, one entry per CDR3 protein. The sample holds more than 750,000 distinct CDR3 sequences, roughly 29% seen once. These data were likewise used in another study, on T cells of mothers and their children. From that report: The study found thymic selection shapes TCR recombination output similarly in related and unrelated pairs.

This chain connects TRBV5-6 to TRBJ1-1; TRBD1 aligns across 10 bases. The source of this sequence is a woman in her forties in good health. Sequencing used blood. The CDR3 DNA is TGTGCCAGCAGCTTCCGACAGGGGGCACAAGCTTTCTTT. It translates to CASSFRQGAQAFF. Based on the CDR3 plus reference TRBV5-6 and TRBJ1-1, the full variable domain is DAGVTQSPTHLIKTRGQQVTLRCSPKSGHDTVSWYQQALGQGPQFIFQYYEEEERQRGNFPDRFSGHQFPNYSSELNVNALLLGDSALYLCASSFRQGAQAFFGQGTRLTVV.